This T cell receptor (beta chain) was identified in a study of radiation and T cells in renal cell carcinoma. Study details: Nephrectomy followed 15 Gy stereotactic body radiation by 4 weeks.

The time point is: blood 2 weeks post-SBRT. Documented treatment: 15 Gy SBRT to primary tumor, nephrectomy 4 weeks later. V was shortened by 2 bases and J by 8 bases, with 9 bases between the two germline ends. The CDR3 runs to 12 residues. Germline V gives CDR1 KGHSH, CDR2 LQKENI. Sequencing was performed with immunoSEQ multiplex PCR; in TCRdb, only in-frame clones are kept and a portion is missing. This repertoire shows roughly 120,000 clones, approximately 75% found once; its top ten account for under 2.5%. This chain uses TRBV18 with TRBJ1-2; D is unresolved. This specimen consisted of blood, obtained from a patient whose treatment included radiotherapy and nephrectomy. The clonotype comes from a woman aged 60-75 years with renal cell carcinoma. The CDR3: CASSPGEEGYTF. The DNA for the CDR3 is TGTGCCAGCTCACCAGGGGAGGAGGGCTACACCTTC. The complete variable domain, with remaining parts taken from reference TRBV18 and TRBJ1-2, reads NAGVMQNPRHLVRRRGQEARLRCSPMKGHSHVYWYRQLPEEGLKFMVYLQKENIIDESGMPKERFSAEFPKEGPSILRIQQVVRGDSAAYFCASSPGEEGYTFGSGTRLTVV.